Each of the 11 T cell receptor beta chains below was sequenced from the same sample in a study of Ad26.COV2.S vaccination and SARS-CoV-2 variants. The repertoire was sequenced with immunoSEQ multiplex PCR; TCRdb's copy has only in-frame clones and lacks some. The data contain about 350,000 clones, more than 75% of them singletons. The treatment was: around 19 received Ad26.COV2.S at low or high dose, single or two shots; roughly 5 received placebo; per-sample allocation not given. Sample collection was performed on day 63 after the first vaccine or placebo injection. This material consisted of peripheral blood, taken in a trial of Ad26.COV2.S vaccine versus placebo. These receptors originate from a person between 18 and 65 years old who received the Ad26.COV2.S COVID-19 vaccine or a placebo.

The gene calls are TRBV10-3 and TRBJ1-4; D might be TRBD1 (5 bases). Germline V gene lookup returns CDR1 ENHRY and CDR2 SYGVKD. The V and J ends lost 8 bases and 4 bases respectively, with 11 bases between them. There are 13 residues in the CDR3. Here the CDR3 DNA reads TGTGCCATCGGGGGGACGGGTAATGAAAAACTGTTTTTT. This sequence encodes CAIGGTGNEKLFF.

The V call is TRBV10-1, the J call TRBJ2-3; either TRBD1 or TRBD2 may supply D (8 bases each). CDR1 and CDR2 from the germline V gene are WNHNN and SYGVQD (reference sequence). The CDR3 loop spans 17 amino acids. Trimming stripped 4 bases from V and 7 bases from J, with 24 bases between. The CDR3 loop is CASSGPNGQGGRYTQYF. CDR3 bases: TGCGCCAGCAGTGGACCTAATGGACAGGGCGGGAGGTATACGCAGTATTTT.

The J gene is TRBJ2-7, the V gene TRBV7-9; tentative D call: TRBD1 (5 bases). The CDR3 runs to 14 residues. Deletions cut 6 bases from V and 1 base from J, with 13 bases between. Germline V gene lookup returns CDR1 SEHNR and CDR2 FQNEAQ (reference sequence). This chain's CDR3 is CASSGAYLSYEQYF. The CDR3 bases are TGTGCCAGCAGTGGGGCATACCTATCCTACGAGCAGTACTTC.

The genes are TRBV5-1 and TRBJ1-4, with TRBD1 matching over 9 bases. Germline values: CDR1 SGHRS, CDR2 YFSETQ. The CDR3 covers 15 residues. Trimming removed 0 bases from V and 7 bases from J; junction bases left unmatched: 4. CDR3 DNA: TGCGCCAGCAGCTTGGGCCGGACAGGGGTTGAAAAACTGTTTTTT. Protein: CASSLGRTGVEKLFF.

The rearrangement links TRBV15 to TRBJ2-1, with 14 nucleotides matching TRBD2. The CDR3 has 19 amino acids. The V gene end was trimmed by 2 bases and the J gene end by 2 bases; junction bases not matched to a gene: 8. Germline CDR1 and CDR2: LNHNV and YYDKDF (reference sequence). The CDR3 nucleotides are TGTGCCACCAGCAGATCGGGACTAGCGGGGGCCACCGCCTACAATGAGCAGTTCTTC. This translates into CATSRSGLAGATAYNEQFF.

The chain uses TRBV11-2 and TRBJ2-3; TRBD2 aligns across 12 bases. Germline V gene data show CDR1 as SGHAT and CDR2 as FQNNGV. The CDR3 has 15 residues. V shed 5 bases, J shed 6 bases, and the junction held 6 bases outside the gene matches. CDR3 protein: CASSGLAGGLDTQYF. The CDR3 DNA is TGTGCCAGCAGCGGGCTAGCGGGGGGGCTCGATACGCAGTATTTT.

In DNA, the CDR3 is TGTGCCAGCTCACCACCCGGGGATCTCGACTCCTACAATGAGCAGTTCTTC. Protein sequence: CASSPPGDLDSYNEQFF. The chain carries TRBV18 and TRBJ2-1; the D gene is possibly TRBD2 (5 bases). V lost 0 bases and J 0 bases, leaving 12 bases between the germline ends. This CDR3 has 17 amino acids. Per germline, CDR1 KGHSH and CDR2 LQKENI.

The chain couples TRBV6-2 or TRBV6-3 to TRBJ2-2, with TRBD2 matching over 7 bases. CDR3 length: 16 amino acids. V lost 3 bases to trimming and J lost 1 base; unmatched junction nucleotides: 5. Germline V gene data show CDR1 as MNHEY and CDR2 as SVGEGT. CDR3 amino acids: CASSYHGTMNTGELFF. CDR3 nucleotide sequence: TGTGCCAGCAGTTATCACGGGACTATGAACACCGGGGAGCTGTTTTTT.

The rearrangement joins TRBV5-1 to TRBJ2-5, with D possibly matching TRBD2 (6 bases). V shed 4 bases and J shed 5 bases, with 12 bases lying between them. The CDR3 is made up of 13 amino acids. Germline assignment: CDR1 SGHRS and CDR2 YFSETQ. The CDR3 DNA sequence: TGCGCCAGCAGCACGGGAGCCGGGGAGACCCAGTACTTC. This codes for CASSTGAGETQYF.

The J gene is TRBJ2-5, the V gene TRBV5-6, with 11 positions matching TRBD2. Germline CDR1 reads SGHDT; CDR2 reads YYEEEE. The CDR3 is 15 amino acids. The ends lost 4 bases at V and 2 bases at J; junction bases unmatched: 4. The DNA of the CDR3 is TGTGCCAGCAGCCCGGGACTAGCGGAACAAGAGACCCAGTACTTC. It codes for CASSPGLAEQETQYF.

The J gene is TRBJ2-7, the V gene TRBV7-8, with 14 bases lining up with TRBD2. With 5 bases clipped from V and 2 bases from J, the junction kept 14 bases outside the gene matches. Germline CDR1 reads SGHVS; CDR2 reads FQNEAQ. The CDR3 consists of 19 residues. The CDR3 coding sequence is TGTGCCAGCAGCCGGGGCACCGCGGGACTAGCGGGGGCCACCTACGAGCAGTACTTC. Translation gives CASSRGTAGLAGATYEQYF.